A single sample is the source of the 3 T cell receptor beta chains below, sequenced in a study of T cell responses to AZD1222 COVID-19 vaccine. Libraries were prepared by immunoSEQ multiplex PCR; TCRdb keeps only in-frame clonotypes and omits some of them. This sample has 70,000 or so clones, with more than 70% found just once. Specimen: peripheral blood, collected on day 0 of AZD1222 vaccination. These receptors all stem from an adult in good health.

This chain links TRBV5-5 with TRBJ1-2, with 9 positions matching TRBD1. The length of the CDR3 is 14 residues. CDR1 and CDR2 (germline): SGHKS, YYEKEE (reference sequence). With V trimmed by 5 bases and J by 5 bases, 7 bases remained unmatched. The DNA of the CDR3 is TGTGCCAGCAGTCCCATAGGACAGGGGTATGGCTACACCTTC. Amino acid sequence: CASSPIGQGYGYTF.

The chain employs TRBV6-5 and TRBJ2-7; perhaps D is TRBD1 or TRBD2 (5 bases each). V was shortened by 6 bases and J by 6 bases, with 9 bases between the two germline ends. Germline lookup yields CDR1 MNHEY and CDR2 SVGAGI. There are 11 residues in the CDR3. The CDR3 region is CASSMGVEQYF. CDR3 in DNA: TGTGCCAGCAGCATGGGGGTCGAGCAGTACTTC.

This clone was seen a single time. The CDR3 DNA reads as TGTGCCAGCAGTTTACGAGCCCCCTACGAGCAGTACTTC. Its translation is CASSLRAPYEQYF. This chain uses TRBV27 with TRBJ2-7, with D hard to call. V lost 2 bases to trimming and J lost 2 bases, with 7 bases between them. Germline V gives CDR1 MNHEY, CDR2 SMNVEV (reference sequence). The CDR3 consists of 13 residues.